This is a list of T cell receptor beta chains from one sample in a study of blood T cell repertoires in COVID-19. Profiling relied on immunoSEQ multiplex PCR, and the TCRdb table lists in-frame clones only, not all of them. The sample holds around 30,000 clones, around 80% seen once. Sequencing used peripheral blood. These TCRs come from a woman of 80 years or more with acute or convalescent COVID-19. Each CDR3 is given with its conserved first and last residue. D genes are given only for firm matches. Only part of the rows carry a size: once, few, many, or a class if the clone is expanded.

CASSQGQAEHNEQFF | TGTGCCAGCAGCCAAGGTCAAGCGGAGCACAATGAGCAGTTCTTC | . | 15 | TRBJ2-1 | . | TRBV3-1/TRBV3-2
CASSQMPGLAGGEQYF | TGCGCCAGCAGCCAAATGCCGGGACTAGCGGGAGGCGAGCAGTACTTC | TRBD2 | 16 | TRBJ2-7 | . | TRBV4-3
CASSLGTGGAWDIQYF | TGTGCCAGCAGCTTAGGGACAGGGGGCGCCTGGGACATTCAGTACTTC | TRBD1 | 16 | TRBJ2-4 | . | TRBV11-3
CASREPSGSGELFF | TGTGCCAGCAGAGAGCCCTCGGGGTCTGGGGAGCTGTTTTTT | . | 14 | TRBJ2-2 | . | TRBV6-6
CATSDPHGQNTF | TGTGCCACCAGTGACCCTCACGGACAGAACACCTTC | . | 12 | TRBJ1-2 | . | TRBV24-1
CATSRDIGDTQYF | TGTGCCACCAGCAGAGATATCGGAGATACGCAGTATTTT | . | 13 | TRBJ2-3 | . | TRBV15
CALPLSGTDTQYF | TGTGCCCTGCCTCTTTCGGGGACAGATACGCAGTATTTT | . | 13 | TRBJ2-3 | . | TRBV7-9
CASGSGQGDLNEQFF | TGTGCTAGTGGTTCGGGACAGGGGGATCTCAATGAGCAGTTCTTC | TRBD1 | 15 | TRBJ2-1 | . | TRBV12-5
CASNQDRGRASTNTGELFF | TGTGCCAGTAATCAGGACAGGGGCAGAGCTTCTACGAACACCGGGGAGCTGTTTTTT | TRBD1 | 19 | TRBJ2-2 | . | TRBV19
CASSIPPAGELFF | TGTGCCAGTAGTATCCCGCCGGCCGGGGAGCTGTTTTTT | . | 13 | TRBJ2-2 | . | TRBV19
CASSLMGQGADRNQPQHF | TGTGCCAGCAGTTTAATGGGACAGGGGGCAGACCGCAATCAGCCCCAGCATTTT | TRBD1 | 18 | TRBJ1-5 | . | TRBV28
CASSLDAGMVGEQYF | TGTGCCAGCAGCTTAGACGCGGGGATGGTGGGGGAGCAGTACTTC | . | 15 | TRBJ2-7 | . | TRBV11-1
CASSDDRGLYNEQFF | TGTGCCAGCAGTGACGACAGGGGGCTTTACAATGAGCAGTTCTTC | TRBD1 | 15 | TRBJ2-1 | . | TRBV25-1
CASSLSRNQPQHF | TGTGCCAGCAGCTTATCCAGAAATCAGCCCCAGCATTTT | . | 13 | TRBJ1-5 | . | TRBV13
CASSPPRHPQRVGHNEQFF | TGTGCCAGCTCACCACCCCGGCACCCCCAGCGGGTGGGCCACAATGAGCAGTTCTTC | . | 19 | TRBJ2-1 | . | TRBV18
CASSLKGLGYTF | TGTGCCAGCAGCTTGAAGGGGCTCGGCTACACCTTC | . | 12 | TRBJ1-2 | few | TRBV5-6
CASSLGGPGGTEAFF | TGTGCCAGCAGCTTAGGAGGTCCAGGGGGCACTGAAGCTTTCTTT | TRBD1 | 15 | TRBJ1-1 | . | TRBV7-8
CASSPRQGRHEQFF | TGTGCCAGCAGCCCACGACAGGGGAGGCATGAGCAGTTCTTC | TRBD1 | 14 | TRBJ2-1 | . | TRBV6-6
CASSAWGGPGYGYTF | TGTGCCAGCTCGGCGTGGGGGGGGCCGGGCTATGGCTACACCTTC | . | 15 | TRBJ1-2 | . | TRBV28
CASSRDSYYGYTF | TGTGCCAGCAGCCGAGACAGTTATTATGGCTACACCTTC | . | 13 | TRBJ1-2 | . | TRBV3-1/TRBV3-2
CASSQDTSGRGYEQYF | TGCGCCAGCAGCCAAGATACTAGCGGGAGAGGCTACGAGCAGTACTTC | TRBD2 | 16 | TRBJ2-7 | . | TRBV4-3
CASSQDREYGYTF | TGTGCCAGCAGTCAGGACAGGGAATATGGCTACACCTTC | TRBD1 | 13 | TRBJ1-2 | . | TRBV28
CASSLGADTIYF | TGTGCCAGCAGCTTGGGTGCGGACACCATATATTTT | . | 12 | TRBJ1-3 | . | TRBV11-2
CASSVLAGSSYEQYF | TGTGCCAGCAGCGTACTAGCGGGTAGCTCCTACGAGCAGTACTTC | TRBD2 | 15 | TRBJ2-7 | . | TRBV27
CASSQTGGAGNTEAFF | TGTGCCAGTAGCCAGACAGGGGGCGCCGGGAACACTGAAGCTTTCTTT | TRBD1 | 16 | TRBJ1-1 | . | TRBV19
CASSPRGSSSTEAFF | TGTGCCAGCTCACCTAGGGGCAGCTCCTCCACTGAAGCTTTCTTT | . | 15 | TRBJ1-1 | . | TRBV18
CASSQATGNSNQPQHF | TGCGCCAGCAGCCAAGCGACAGGAAATAGCAATCAGCCCCAGCATTTT | . | 16 | TRBJ1-5 | few | TRBV4-1
CALRVRDNSSGRARDEQYF | TGTGCCTTACGGGTGAGGGACAATTCTAGCGGGAGGGCCCGCGACGAGCAGTACTTC | . | 19 | TRBJ2-7 | . | TRBV21-1
CARGTAAFEGYTF | TGTGCCAGAGGGACAGCGGCTTTTGAGGGCTACACCTTC | TRBD1 | 13 | TRBJ1-2 | . | TRBV6-5
CASSLRQDYGYTF | TGCGCCAGCAGCTTAAGACAGGACTATGGCTACACCTTC | . | 13 | TRBJ1-2 | few | TRBV5-1
CASFGGFGQPQHF | TGCGCCAGCTTTGGGGGGTTTGGCCAGCCCCAGCATTTT | . | 13 | TRBJ1-5 | . | TRBV10-2
CASSFTRSDTPLHF | TGTGCCAGCAGCTTTACCAGGTCCGACACCCCCCTCCACTTT | . | 14 | TRBJ1-6 | . | TRBV11-2
CASSDAVNTGELFF | TGTGCCAGCAGTGATGCAGTAAACACCGGGGAGCTGTTTTTT | . | 14 | TRBJ2-2 | . | TRBV6-1
CASSPHGGIGYTF | TGTGCCAGCAGCCCCCACGGGGGGATCGGCTACACCTTC | . | 13 | TRBJ1-2 | . | TRBV14
CASSLEGFGGDEQYF | TGTGCCAGCAGCTTAGAGGGTTTCGGAGGCGACGAGCAGTACTTC | . | 15 | TRBJ2-7 | . | TRBV11-2
CASKQNLNSPLHF | TGTGCCAGCAAACAGAACCTTAATTCACCCCTCCACTTT | . | 13 | TRBJ1-6 | once | TRBV12-3/TRBV12-4
CASSLPGQKQFF | TGTGCCAGCAGCTTGCCGGGACAGAAGCAGTTCTTC | TRBD1 | 12 | TRBJ2-1 | . | TRBV7-2
CASSEYGTSGSTDTQYF | TGTGCCAGCAGTGAATATGGGACTAGCGGATCCACAGATACGCAGTATTTT | TRBD2 | 17 | TRBJ2-3 | . | TRBV2
CASSMFGRDTQYF | TGTGCCAGTAGTATGTTTGGGAGAGATACGCAGTATTTT | . | 13 | TRBJ2-3 | . | TRBV19
CASRSGRAHEQYF | TGTGCCAGCAGAAGCGGGAGGGCACACGAGCAGTACTTC | TRBD2 | 13 | TRBJ2-7 | . | TRBV27
CATRDSSYEQYF | TGTGCCACCCGGGACAGCTCCTACGAGCAGTACTTC | TRBD1 | 12 | TRBJ2-7 | . | TRBV7-9
CASSYSIQRGSYEQYF | TGTGCCAGCAGTTACTCGATCCAGCGGGGCTCCTACGAGCAGTACTTC | TRBD2 | 16 | TRBJ2-7 | . | TRBV6-5
CASSSLQGYEQYF | TGTGCCAGCAGTTCCCTACAGGGCTACGAGCAGTACTTC | . | 13 | TRBJ2-7 | . | TRBV27
CASSTLRDTSGEQYF | TGTGCCAGCAGTACACTCCGGGACACGTCCGGGGAGCAGTACTTC | . | 15 | TRBJ2-7 | . | TRBV6-5
CASSLNWDPTSKYF | TGCGCCAGCAGCTTAAATTGGGACCCGACTAGTAAGTACTTC | . | 14 | TRBJ2-7 | . | TRBV5-1
CASSLDRTIYEQYF | TGTGCCAGCAGCTTGGATCGGACAATTTACGAGCAGTACTTC | . | 14 | TRBJ2-7 | . | TRBV5-4
CASSRLAVQIRGTDTQYF | TGTGCCAGCAGTCGGCTAGCGGTTCAAATAAGAGGCACAGATACGCAGTATTTT | TRBD2 | 18 | TRBJ2-3 | . | TRBV6-6
CASSQALSDEQFF | TGCGCCAGCAGCCAAGCCCTTAGCGATGAGCAGTTCTTC | . | 13 | TRBJ2-1 | . | TRBV5-1
CASRMDRESYTIYF | TGTGCCAGCAGAATGGACAGGGAATCGTACACCATATATTTT | TRBD1 | 14 | TRBJ1-3 | . | TRBV6-6